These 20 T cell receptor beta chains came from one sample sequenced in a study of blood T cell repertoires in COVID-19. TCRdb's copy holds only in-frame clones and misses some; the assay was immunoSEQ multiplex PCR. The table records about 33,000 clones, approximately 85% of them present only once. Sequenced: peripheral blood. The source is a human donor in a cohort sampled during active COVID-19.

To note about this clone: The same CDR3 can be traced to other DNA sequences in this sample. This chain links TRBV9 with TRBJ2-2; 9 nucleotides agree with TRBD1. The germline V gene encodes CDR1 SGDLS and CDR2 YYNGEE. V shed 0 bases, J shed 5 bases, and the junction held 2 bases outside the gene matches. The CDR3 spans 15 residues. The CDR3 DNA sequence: TGTGCCAGCAGCGTAGAGACAGGGGGGACCGGGGAGCTGTTTTTT. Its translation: CASSVETGGTGELFF.

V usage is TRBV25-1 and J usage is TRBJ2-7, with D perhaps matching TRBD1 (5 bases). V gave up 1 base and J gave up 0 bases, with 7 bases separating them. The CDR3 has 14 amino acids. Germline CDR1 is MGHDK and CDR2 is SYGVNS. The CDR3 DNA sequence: TGTGCCAGCAGTGAATGGCAGGGCTCCTACGAGCAGTACTTC. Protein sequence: CASSEWQGSYEQYF.

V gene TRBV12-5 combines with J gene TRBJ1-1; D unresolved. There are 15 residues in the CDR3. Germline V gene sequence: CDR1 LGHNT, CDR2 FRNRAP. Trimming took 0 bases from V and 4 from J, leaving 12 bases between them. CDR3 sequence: CASGLVLGVSTEAFF. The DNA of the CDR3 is TGTGCTAGTGGTTTGGTGCTCGGGGTGAGCACTGAAGCTTTCTTT.

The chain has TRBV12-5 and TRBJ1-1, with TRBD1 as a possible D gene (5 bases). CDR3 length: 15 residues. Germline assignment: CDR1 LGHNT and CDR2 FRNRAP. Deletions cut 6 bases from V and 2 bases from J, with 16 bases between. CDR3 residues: CASGNLGGTNTEAFF. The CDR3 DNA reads TGTGCTAGTGGAAATTTAGGTGGGACTAACACTGAAGCTTTCTTT.

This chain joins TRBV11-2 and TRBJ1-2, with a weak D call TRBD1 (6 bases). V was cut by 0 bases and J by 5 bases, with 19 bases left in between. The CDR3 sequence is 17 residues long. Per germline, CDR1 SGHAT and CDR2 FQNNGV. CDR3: CASSLDGPTGAGYGYTF. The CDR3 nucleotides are TGTGCCAGCAGCTTAGACGGACCGACAGGAGCCGGTTATGGCTACACCTTC. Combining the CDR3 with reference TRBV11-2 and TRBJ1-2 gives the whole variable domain EAGVAQSPRYKIIEKRQSVAFWCNPISGHATLYWYQQILGQGPKLLIQFQNNGVVDDSQLPKDRFSAERLKGVDSTLKIQPAKLEDSAVYLCASSLDGPTGAGYGYTFGSGTRLTVV.

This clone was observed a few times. The CDR3 protein is CASSPPGHRQFF. The CDR3 DNA is TGTGCCAGCAGTCCCCCAGGACACCGGCAGTTCTTC. The rearrangement joins TRBV6-6 to TRBJ2-1; perhaps TRBD1 as D (5 bases). Germline CDR1 is MNHNY and CDR2 is SVGAGI (reference sequence). V lost 5 bases and J 12 bases, leaving 14 bases between the germline ends. CDR3 length: 12 amino acids.

The CDR3 is CASLRGKVTEAFF. The DNA of the CDR3 is TGTGCCAGCCTCAGGGGCAAGGTCACTGAAGCTTTCTTT. This sequence joins TRBV6-1 and TRBJ1-1, with D possibly TRBD1 on 6 matching bases. CDR1 is MNHNS and CDR2 is SASEGT in the germline V gene. The CDR3 covers 13 residues. The germline V and J ends were trimmed by 8 bases and 4 bases, with 14 bases remaining between them.

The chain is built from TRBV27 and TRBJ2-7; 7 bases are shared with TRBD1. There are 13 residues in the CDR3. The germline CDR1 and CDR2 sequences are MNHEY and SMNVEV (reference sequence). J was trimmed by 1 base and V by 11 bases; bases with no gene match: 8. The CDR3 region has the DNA TGTGCCTCTCAGGGGGTTCGGTCCTACGAGCAGTACTTC. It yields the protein CASQGVRSYEQYF.

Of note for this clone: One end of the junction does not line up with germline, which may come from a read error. In DNA, the CDR3 is TGTGCCAGCCGCCTTTTTAGCGGATACTACTCCGATGCTCCGGATTTT. Its protein product is CASRLFSGYYSDAPDF. The gene calls are TRBV7-8 and TRBJ2-3; D perhaps matches TRBD2 (6 bases). CDR1 SGHVS and CDR2 FQNEAQ come from the germline V gene. The CDR3 loop spans 16 amino acids.

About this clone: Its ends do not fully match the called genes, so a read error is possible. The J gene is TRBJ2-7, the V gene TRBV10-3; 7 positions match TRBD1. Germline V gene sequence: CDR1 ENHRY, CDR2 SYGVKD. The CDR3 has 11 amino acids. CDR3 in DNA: TGTGCCATCAGTGATCAAGGGGGCCAGAGCTTC. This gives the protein CAISDQGGQSF.

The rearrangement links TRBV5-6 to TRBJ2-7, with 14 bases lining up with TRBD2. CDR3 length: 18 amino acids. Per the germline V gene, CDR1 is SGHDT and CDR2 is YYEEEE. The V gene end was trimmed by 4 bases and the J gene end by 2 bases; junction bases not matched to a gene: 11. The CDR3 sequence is CASSPRTSGRPNPYEQYF. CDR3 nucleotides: TGTGCCAGCAGCCCTCGGACTAGCGGGAGGCCAAACCCCTACGAGCAGTACTTC.

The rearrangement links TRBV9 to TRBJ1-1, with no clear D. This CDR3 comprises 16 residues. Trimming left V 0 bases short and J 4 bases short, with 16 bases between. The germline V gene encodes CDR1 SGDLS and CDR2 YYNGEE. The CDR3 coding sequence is TGTGCCAGCAGCGTAGGCCGGGAAACGCCTACCACTGAAGCTTTCTTT. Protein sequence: CASSVGRETPTTEAFF.

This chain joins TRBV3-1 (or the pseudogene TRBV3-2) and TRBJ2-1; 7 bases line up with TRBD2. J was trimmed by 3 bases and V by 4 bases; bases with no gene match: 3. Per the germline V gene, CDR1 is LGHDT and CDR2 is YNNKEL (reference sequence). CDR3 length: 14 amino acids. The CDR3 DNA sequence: TGTGCCAGCAGCCCCAGCGGGAACTACAATGAGCAGTTCTTC. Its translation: CASSPSGNYNEQFF.

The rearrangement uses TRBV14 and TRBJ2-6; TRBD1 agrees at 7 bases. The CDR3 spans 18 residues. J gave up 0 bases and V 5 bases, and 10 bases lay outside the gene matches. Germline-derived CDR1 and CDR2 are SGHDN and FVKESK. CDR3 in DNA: TGTGCCAGCAGCTCCTCCAGGGGGACCTTCTCTGGGGCCAACGTCCTGACTTTC. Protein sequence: CASSSSRGTFSGANVLTF. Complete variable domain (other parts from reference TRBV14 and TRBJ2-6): EAGVTQFPSHSVIEKGQTVTLRCDPISGHDNLYWYRRVMGKEIKFLLHFVKESKQDESGMPNNRFLAERTGGTYSTLKVQPAELEDSGVYFCASSSSRGTFSGANVLTFGAGSRLTVL.

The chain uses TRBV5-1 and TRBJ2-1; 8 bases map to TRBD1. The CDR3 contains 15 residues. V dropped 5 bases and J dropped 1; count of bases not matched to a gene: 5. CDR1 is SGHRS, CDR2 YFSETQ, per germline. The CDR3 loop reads CASRGQGISYNEQFF. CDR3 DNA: TGCGCCAGCAGAGGACAGGGAATTTCCTACAATGAGCAGTTCTTC.

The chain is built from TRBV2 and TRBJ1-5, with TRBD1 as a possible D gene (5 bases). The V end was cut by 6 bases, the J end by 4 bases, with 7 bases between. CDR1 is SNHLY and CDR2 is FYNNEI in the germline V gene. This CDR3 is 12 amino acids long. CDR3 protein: CASRPGNQPQHF. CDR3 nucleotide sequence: TGTGCCAGCAGGCCAGGGAATCAGCCCCAGCATTTT.

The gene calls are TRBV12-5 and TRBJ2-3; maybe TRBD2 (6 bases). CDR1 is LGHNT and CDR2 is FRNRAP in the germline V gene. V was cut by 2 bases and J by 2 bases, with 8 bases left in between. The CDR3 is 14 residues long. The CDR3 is CASGLWGVTDTQYF. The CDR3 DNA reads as TGTGCTAGTGGTTTGTGGGGGGTCACAGATACGCAGTATTTT.

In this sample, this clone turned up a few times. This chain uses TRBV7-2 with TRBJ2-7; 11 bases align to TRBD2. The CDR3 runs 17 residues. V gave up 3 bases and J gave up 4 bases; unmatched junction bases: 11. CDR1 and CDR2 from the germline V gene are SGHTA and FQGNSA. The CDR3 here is CASSLAPPSGGRYEQYF. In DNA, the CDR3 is TGTGCCAGCAGCTTGGCTCCCCCTAGCGGGGGGAGGTACGAGCAGTACTTC.

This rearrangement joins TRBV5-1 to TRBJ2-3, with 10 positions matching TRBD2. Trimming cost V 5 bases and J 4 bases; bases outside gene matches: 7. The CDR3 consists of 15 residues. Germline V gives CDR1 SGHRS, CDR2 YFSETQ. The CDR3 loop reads CASRLSGGKADTQYF. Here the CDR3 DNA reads TGCGCCAGCAGGCTTAGCGGGGGGAAGGCAGATACGCAGTATTTT.

CDR3 amino acids: CASSSRGQGKDEQYF. The CDR3 DNA reads as TGTGCCAGCAGCTCCCGTGGACAAGGGAAGGACGAGCAGTACTTC. V is TRBV11-2 and J is TRBJ2-7, with a possible D match to TRBD1 (5 bases). Germline values: CDR1 SGHAT, CDR2 FQNNGV. V was trimmed by 4 bases and J by 5 bases, leaving 18 bases between them. This CDR3 is built from 15 residues. The full variable domain, in which reference TRBV11-2 and TRBJ2-7 provide the parts outside the CDR3, is EAGVAQSPRYKIIEKRQSVAFWCNPISGHATLYWYQQILGQGPKLLIQFQNNGVVDDSQLPKDRFSAERLKGVDSTLKIQPAKLEDSAVYLCASSSRGQGKDEQYFGPGTRLTVT.